The 25 T cell receptor beta chains below all came from one sample that was sequenced in a study of blood T cell repertoires in COVID-19. Sequencing used immunoSEQ multiplex PCR; TCRdb keeps in-frame clones, though not all of them. The top ten clones hold 9.1% of a sample with 150,000 to 200,000 clones, 75% to 90% of them seen once. The sample was peripheral blood. These receptors were taken from a woman of 80 years or more with active or convalescent COVID-19.

In its sample, this clone was seen once. The CDR3 DNA reads as TGTGCCAGCAGTTACCAAGTACTAGCCCCCAATGAGCAGTTCTTC. It specifies CASSYQVLAPNEQFF. The chain links TRBV6-5 to TRBJ2-1, with D maybe TRBD2 (6 bases). The CDR3 length is 15 residues. V was trimmed by 2 bases and J by 6 bases, leaving 14 bases between them. In germline, CDR1 is MNHEY, CDR2 SVGAGI.

This sequence joins TRBV5-1 and TRBJ2-5; no clear D. The CDR3 loop spans 14 amino acids. Trimming stripped 2 bases from V and 0 bases from J, with 8 bases between. Germline loops: CDR1 SGHRS, CDR2 YFSETQ. CDR3 in amino acids: CASSFQAYQETQYF. The CDR3 bases are TGCGCCAGCAGCTTCCAGGCGTACCAAGAGACCCAGTACTTC.

CDR3 bases: TGTGCCAGCAGACCTACCGGGGGGCCCCAGTTCTTC. Encoded protein: CASRPTGGPQFF. The V call is TRBV6-5, the J call TRBJ2-1, with a possible D match to TRBD2 (7 bases). The CDR3 totals 12 residues. Germline CDR1 and CDR2: MNHEY and SVGAGI. Trimming left V 6 bases short and J 13 bases short, with 16 bases between.

J is TRBJ2-6 and V is TRBV4-3; D is perhaps TRBD2 (6 bases). Trimming removed 0 bases from V and 0 bases from J, with 12 bases in between. Germline assignment: CDR1 LGHNA and CDR2 YSLEER. There are 18 residues in the CDR3. The CDR3 DNA is TGCGCCAGCAGCCAAGAGTGGGGACTTAGCTCTGGGGCCAACGTCCTGACTTTC. Amino acid sequence: CASSQEWGLSSGANVLTF.

The chain employs TRBV5-6 and TRBJ2-5; 10 bases are shared with TRBD2. The J segment lost 2 bases and the V segment lost 1 base, leaving 8 bases of the junction unmatched. The CDR3 is made up of 17 amino acids. The germline gives CDR1 SGHDT, CDR2 YYEEEE. CDR3 sequence reads: CASSLISGGILQETQYF. CDR3 coding DNA: TGTGCCAGCAGCTTGATTAGCGGGGGGATATTGCAAGAGACCCAGTACTTC.

This clone was recorded once. The chain employs TRBV6-5 and TRBJ1-2, with D possibly matching TRBD1 (6 bases). The CDR3 loop spans 14 amino acids. Between the trimmed V and J ends, which lost 3 bases and 2 bases, there was a span of 10 bases. Germline CDR1 and CDR2: MNHEY and SVGAGI. Written as DNA, the CDR3 is TGTGCCAGCAGTTATGGACAGCTAAACTATGGCTACACCTTC. This translates into CASSYGQLNYGYTF.

The CDR3 DNA reads TGCAGCGTGAGGGGACAGGGGAAATACGAGCAGTACTTC. Translation gives CSVRGQGKYEQYF. The chain uses TRBV29-1 and TRBJ2-7; TRBD1 agrees at 10 bases. Germline V gives CDR1 SQVTM, CDR2 ANQGSEA. The CDR3 has 13 residues. Trimming took 6 bases from V and 4 from J; bases not matched to a gene: 6.

The chain combines TRBV6-5 with TRBJ2-5, with TRBD1 matching 10 bases. CDR3 length: 14 residues. Germline V gene data show CDR1 as MNHEY and CDR2 as SVGAGI. The J segment lost 5 bases and the V segment lost 5 bases, leaving 5 bases of the junction unmatched. For the CDR3, the DNA is TGTGCCAGCAGTCTTCAGACAGGGGGCGAGACCCAGTACTTC. Protein sequence: CASSLQTGGETQYF.

The chain employs TRBV5-1 and TRBJ1-6; possibly TRBD1 for D (6 bases). Germline V gene sequence: CDR1 SGHRS, CDR2 YFSETQ. The V end lost 4 bases, the J end lost 8 bases, and 13 bases lay between the germline ends. This CDR3 region has 14 residues. CDR3: CASSPGQSYSPLHF. In nucleotides, the CDR3 is TGCGCCAGCAGCCCCGGACAGAGCTATTCACCCCTCCACTTT. Variable domain in full (rest from reference TRBV5-1 and TRBJ1-6): KAGVTQTPRYLIKTRGQQVTLSCSPISGHRSVSWYQQTPGQGLQFLFEYFSETQRNKGNFPGRFSGRQFSNSRSEMNVSTLELGDSALYLCASSPGQSYSPLHFGNGTRLTVT.

This clone has more than one count but fewer than ten. V usage is TRBV11-3 and J usage is TRBJ1-3; the match to TRBD1 covers 9 bases. The CDR3 spans 15 residues. The V and J ends lost 4 bases and 0 bases, in that order; junction bases with no gene match: 1. In germline, CDR1 is SGHNT, CDR2 YENEEA. The CDR3 DNA reads TGTGCCAGCAGCTCGGACAGGGGCTCTGGAAACACCATATATTTT. It codes for CASSSDRGSGNTIYF.

This clone was seen once. The V and J genes are TRBV20-1 and TRBJ2-7, with D tentatively TRBD1 (6 bases). The germline V gene encodes CDR1 DFQATT and CDR2 SNEGSKA (reference sequence). Trimming pared 3 bases from V and 5 bases from J, leaving 8 bases between. The CDR3 extends over 11 amino acids. DNA of the CDR3: TGCAGTGCTAGTGGGGGCCACGAGCAGTACTTC. Translating gives CSASGGHEQYF.

CDR3 sequence (DNA): TGTGCCAGCAGCCCAAGGACAGGGGGAGGCACTGAAGCTTTCTTT. Translation gives CASSPRTGGGTEAFF. The chain couples TRBV11-3 to TRBJ1-1; 10 nucleotides match TRBD1. The trim removed 5 bases at V and 4 bases at J, leaving 7 bases unmatched. Germline CDR1 is SGHNT and CDR2 is YENEEA. The CDR3 covers 15 residues.

The genes are TRBV10-3 and TRBJ1-3, with a possible D match to TRBD1 (6 bases). This CDR3 is 15 amino acids long. The V end lost 7 bases, the J end lost 4 bases, and 17 bases lay between the germline ends. Germline CDR1 and CDR2: ENHRY and SYGVKD. In nucleotides, the CDR3 is TGTGCCATCACCCCGGACAGATACAACGGAAACACCATATATTTT. Its translation is CAITPDRYNGNTIYF.

The chain combines TRBV7-8 with TRBJ2-3, with D perhaps matching TRBD2 (7 bases). Germline V gives CDR1 SGHVS, CDR2 FQNEAQ. This CDR3 contains 16 residues. V lost 5 bases and J 5 bases, leaving 20 bases between the germline ends. The CDR3 sequence: CASSPRGAGAQDTQYF. DNA of the CDR3: TGTGCCAGCAGCCCCCGAGGCGCGGGGGCCCAAGATACGCAGTATTTT.

The rearrangement uses TRBV6-5 and TRBJ1-1; TRBD1 agrees at 7 bases. After removal of 4 bases from V and 1 base from J, the junction contained 3 bases not matched to a gene. Germline CDR1 reads MNHEY; CDR2 reads SVGAGI. This CDR3 comprises 14 residues. DNA for the CDR3: TGTGCCAGCAGTTCGGGACAGCAGAACACTGAAGCTTTCTTT. This translates into CASSSGQQNTEAFF.

The V gene is TRBV12-3 or TRBV12-4, the J gene TRBJ1-1; no clear D gene. CDR3 length: 13 residues. The V end lost 0 bases, the J end lost 5 bases, and 7 bases lay between the germline ends. CDR3 sequence (DNA): TGTGCCAGCAGTTTAGCGCGCGGGACTGAAGCTTTCTTT. As protein: CASSLARGTEAFF.

This chain links TRBV2 with TRBJ1-5; no reliable D call. The CDR3 has 12 amino acids. Trimming stripped 7 bases from V and 3 bases from J, with 7 bases between. The germline gives CDR1 SNHLY, CDR2 FYNNEI. CDR3 nucleotide sequence: TGTGCCAGCAAAAGCGCCAATCAGCCCCAGCATTTT. Its translation is CASKSANQPQHF.

The rearrangement uses TRBV9 and TRBJ2-2, with D possibly being TRBD1 (6 bases). CDR3 size: 15 residues. Per germline, CDR1 SGDLS and CDR2 YYNGEE. V lost 0 bases and J 1 base, leaving 7 bases between the germline ends. The CDR3 reads CASSVEGQNTGELFF. Here the CDR3 DNA reads TGTGCCAGCAGCGTAGAGGGACAGAACACCGGGGAGCTGTTTTTT.

The chain uses TRBV11-2 and TRBJ1-1, with 7 positions matching TRBD1. The germline V gene encodes CDR1 SGHAT and CDR2 FQNNGV. V shed 1 base, J shed 3 bases, and the junction held 5 bases outside the gene matches. The CDR3 spans 15 residues. CDR3 DNA: TGTGCCAGCAGCTTAGGGATGACAGGGTACACTGAAGCTTTCTTT. Residues: CASSLGMTGYTEAFF.

This clone was found once. The chain links TRBV6-1 to TRBJ2-1; 10 nucleotides agree with TRBD1. Germline V gene lookup returns CDR1 MNHNS and CDR2 SASEGT. CDR3 length equals 15 residues. Unmatched junction bases numbered 10, after V lost 5 bases and J lost 9 bases. CDR3 in DNA: TGTGCCAGCAGTAACCGGGACAGGGGTGCGGGTGAGCAGTTCTTC. Translating it yields CASSNRDRGAGEQFF.

J is TRBJ2-7 and V is TRBV3-1 (or the pseudogene TRBV3-2); no clear D gene. Germline assignment: CDR1 LGHDT and CDR2 YNNKEL (reference sequence). V was cut by 2 bases and J by 4 bases, with 15 bases left in between. This CDR3 region has 15 residues. The CDR3: CASSQSLPTRYEQYF. The CDR3 coding sequence is TGTGCCAGCAGCCAATCTTTACCCACACGATACGAGCAGTACTTC.

This chain uses TRBV5-5 with TRBJ2-3; 9 bases map to TRBD1. The CDR3 runs to 16 residues. CDR1 and CDR2 (germline): SGHKS, YYEKEE (reference sequence). Germline trimming cut 7 bases from V and 3 bases from J; bases unmatched to any gene: 12. The CDR3: CASRSTGTGRTDTQYF. CDR3 sequence (DNA): TGTGCCAGCCGCTCGACCGGGACAGGGAGGACAGATACGCAGTATTTT.

The gene calls are TRBV27 and TRBJ1-5, with D possibly being TRBD1 (5 bases). Germline V gives CDR1 MNHEY, CDR2 SMNVEV (reference sequence). V gave up 5 bases and J gave up 8 bases, with 16 bases separating them. The CDR3 totals 14 residues. This CDR3 reads CASSAPRELEPQHF. CDR3 DNA sequence: TGTGCCAGCAGTGCGCCCAGGGAATTGGAGCCCCAGCATTTT.

The chain recombines TRBV27 with TRBJ2-7; 13 nucleotides align to TRBD2. J lost 3 bases, V lost 6 bases, and 5 bases had no gene match. Germline V lookup: CDR1 MNHEY, CDR2 SMNVEV (reference sequence). The CDR3 has 15 residues. The CDR3: CASRPGLAGIYEQYF. The DNA of the CDR3 is TGTGCCAGCAGGCCGGGACTAGCGGGGATCTACGAGCAGTACTTC.

This chain uses TRBV7-6 with TRBJ1-4; no firm D call. Per germline, CDR1 SGHVS and CDR2 FNYEAQ. CDR3 size: 14 residues. The ends were cut back, 6 bases at V and 5 bases at J, with 13 bases in the middle. CDR3 in amino acids: CASSPTVTNEKLFF. The DNA of the CDR3 is TGTGCCAGCAGTCCCACAGTAACCAATGAAAAACTGTTTTTT.